Each of the 23 T cell receptor beta chains below was sequenced from the same sample in a study of blood T cell repertoires in COVID-19. Repertoires were generated with immunoSEQ multiplex PCR, while TCRdb's copy carries only in-frame clones and drops some. Of fewer than 200,000 clones listed, around 83% are singletons. Input material: peripheral blood. The receptors come from a woman between 45 and 65 years old with COVID-19, enrolled during active disease.

The chain carries TRBV19 and TRBJ1-4, with TRBD1 matching 7 bases. The V segment lost 4 bases and the J segment 5 bases; nucleotides outside the gene matches: 4. Germline CDR1 LNHDA, CDR2 SQIVND (reference sequence). The CDR3 has 14 amino acids. CDR3: CASSTGQPNEKLFF. DNA of the CDR3: TGTGCCAGTAGTACGGGACAGCCGAATGAAAAACTGTTTTTT.

The V and J genes are TRBV2 and TRBJ1-4, with a tentative D call TRBD1 (6 bases). V was shortened by 5 bases and J by 5 bases, with 15 bases between the two germline ends. CDR3 size: 15 residues. Per germline, CDR1 SNHLY and CDR2 FYNNEI. CDR3 DNA: TGTGCCAGCAGTTCCGACAGGACGCTAAATGAAAAACTGTTTTTT. Its protein product is CASSSDRTLNEKLFF. Together with reference TRBV2 and TRBJ1-4, the CDR3 gives the full variable domain: EPEVTQTPSHQVTQMGQEVILRCVPISNHLYFYWYRQILGQKVEFLVSFYNNEISEKSEIFDDQFSVERPDGSNFTLKIRSTKLEDSAMYFCASSSDRTLNEKLFFGSGTQLSVL.

The chain combines TRBV9 with TRBJ1-6; possible D gene TRBD1, 6 bases. CDR3 length: 14 residues. V gave up 3 bases and J gave up 8 bases, with 12 bases separating them. Germline CDR1 SGDLS, CDR2 YYNGEE. CDR3 DNA sequence: TGTGCCAGCAGCGCAGGGGTCAATGATTCACCCCTCCACTTT. Amino acid sequence: CASSAGVNDSPLHF.

The chain couples TRBV7-9 to TRBJ1-3; TRBD1 might be the D (5 bases). CDR3 length equals 14 residues. Germline assignment: CDR1 SEHNR and CDR2 FQNEAQ (reference sequence). Trimming cost V 5 bases and J 2 bases, with 10 bases left between them. CDR3 region: CASSRDSTGNTIYF. In DNA form, the CDR3 reads TGTGCCAGCAGCCGAGACAGCACTGGAAACACCATATATTTT.

The CDR3 region is CASRRTSGGSRNEQFF. The CDR3 nucleotides read TGTGCCTCCCGACGGACTAGCGGGGGGTCCCGGAATGAGCAGTTCTTC. V gene TRBV2 combines with J gene TRBJ2-1, with 14 positions matching TRBD2. Germline-derived CDR1 and CDR2 are SNHLY and FYNNEI. V shed 11 bases and J 7 bases; nucleotides not matched to a gene: 13. CDR3 size: 16 residues.

There are a few counts of this clone. The chain recombines TRBV5-6 with TRBJ1-6; 10 bases are a match to TRBD1. V gave up 3 bases and J gave up 7 bases; unmatched junction bases: 4. The CDR3 extends over 15 amino acids. The germline V gene has CDR1 SGHDT and CDR2 YYEEEE. The chain's CDR3 is CASSSGTGANSPLHF. The DNA for the CDR3 is TGTGCCAGCAGCTCCGGGACAGGGGCGAATTCACCCCTCCACTTT.

The chain is built from TRBV29-1 and TRBJ1-1; D gene ambiguous. The CDR3 spans 15 residues. CDR1 is SQVTM and CDR2 is ANQGSEA in the germline V gene. The V and J ends lost 6 bases and 0 bases respectively, with 17 bases between them. In DNA form, the CDR3 reads TGCAGCGTCGGGAGGCTCTCTATCATGAACACTGAAGCTTTCTTT. Translated, it gives CSVGRLSIMNTEAFF.

This clone has only a few counts. The chain uses TRBV30 and TRBJ2-1; 13 bases line up with TRBD2. This CDR3 has 16 residues. The J segment lost 2 bases and the V segment lost 5 bases, leaving 6 bases of the junction unmatched. From germline, CDR1 is GTSNPN and CDR2 SVGIG (reference sequence). In nucleotides, the CDR3 is TGTGCCTGGGCTCTAACTAGCGGGGGGGCCTACAATGAGCAGTTCTTC. Protein sequence: CAWALTSGGAYNEQFF.

The chain joins TRBV6-1 to TRBJ2-1; D not resolved. This CDR3 is built from 14 residues. Per the germline V gene, CDR1 is MNHNS and CDR2 is SASEGT. V was cut by 3 bases and J by 8 bases, with 14 bases left in between. CDR3 in DNA: TGTGCCAGCAGTGAGACTCAGACCCTCGATGAGCAGTTCTTC. Protein: CASSETQTLDEQFF.

The rearrangement uses TRBV7-2 and TRBJ1-4; the D gene is possibly TRBD1 (6 bases). Germline lookup yields CDR1 SGHTA and CDR2 FQGNSA. The V gene lost 5 bases and the J gene lost 3 bases, with 10 bases spanning the gap. The CDR3 is made up of 14 amino acids. CDR3 residues: CASSQGPANEKLFF. The CDR3 DNA is TGTGCCAGCAGCCAGGGGCCCGCTAATGAAAAACTGTTTTTT. The full variable domain, rest sourced from reference TRBV7-2 and TRBJ1-4, is GAGVSQSPSNKVTEKGKDVELRCDPISGHTALYWYRQSLGQGLEFLIYFQGNSAPDKSGLPSDRFSAERTGGSVSTLTIQRTQQEDSAVYLCASSQGPANEKLFFGSGTQLSVL.

This chain connects TRBV6-1 to TRBJ1-4; TRBD1 agrees at 11 bases. Looked up from germline, CDR1 is MNHNS and CDR2 is SASEGT. V lost 2 bases and J lost 7; bases outside the gene matches: 3. The CDR3 has 15 amino acids. This CDR3 is CASSEPGQGGEKLFF. CDR3 DNA sequence: TGTGCCAGCAGTGAACCGGGACAGGGGGGTGAAAAACTGTTTTTT.

This clone was observed a handful of times. This chain connects TRBV19 to TRBJ2-1; no reliable D call. Between the trimmed V and J ends, which lost 7 bases and 0 bases, there was a span of 10 bases. Germline lookup yields CDR1 LNHDA and CDR2 SQIVND (reference sequence). The CDR3 sequence is 14 residues long. For the CDR3, the DNA is TGTGCCAGTAATTTGGGCCACTCCTACAATGAGCAGTTCTTC. Protein: CASNLGHSYNEQFF.

The chain employs TRBV18 and TRBJ2-7; 13 bases map to TRBD2. This CDR3 spans 15 amino acids. Germline lookup yields CDR1 KGHSH and CDR2 LQKENI. V trimming: 1 base; J trimming: 4 bases; junction bases outside the gene matches: 1. The CDR3, as DNA: TGTGCCAGCTCACCACTGACTAGCGGGGGGTACGAGCAGTACTTC. This sequence encodes CASSPLTSGGYEQYF.

The V and J genes are TRBV19 and TRBJ1-5; 8 bases map to TRBD1. The CDR3 consists of 15 residues. Germline assignment: CDR1 LNHDA and CDR2 SQIVND (reference sequence). J lost 4 bases, V lost 7 bases, and 9 bases had no gene match. CDR3 loop: CASTSGDRLNQPQHF. In DNA, the CDR3 is TGTGCCAGTACCTCGGGGGACAGGTTGAATCAGCCCCAGCATTTT.

The V and J genes are TRBV29-1 and TRBJ1-1, with 10 bases identical to TRBD1. The CDR3 covers 14 residues. In germline, CDR1 is SQVTM, CDR2 ANQGSEA. Trimming cost V 3 bases and J 6 bases; bases outside gene matches: 7. CDR3 DNA sequence: TGCAGCGTTGAGTCGGGACAGGGGTTACCTGAAGCTTTCTTT. Amino acids: CSVESGQGLPEAFF.

In its sample, this clone was seen once. The rearrangement joins TRBV15 to TRBJ2-7, with D possibly TRBD1 on 6 matching bases. The germline CDR1 and CDR2 sequences are LNHNV and YYDKDF (reference sequence). The CDR3 sequence is 14 residues long. The germline V and J ends were trimmed by 7 bases and 0 bases, with 13 bases remaining between them. DNA of the CDR3: TGTGCCACCAAACCAGGGACATCCTCCTACGAGCAGTACTTC. Translation: CATKPGTSSYEQYF.

V and J are TRBV12-3 or TRBV12-4 and TRBJ2-3, with 8 bases fitting TRBD1. J was trimmed by 5 bases and V by 5 bases; bases with no gene match: 3. This CDR3 is built from 13 residues. CDR3 DNA: TGTGCCAGCAGTCAAGACAGGGGAGATACGCAGTATTTT. It encodes CASSQDRGDTQYF.

As DNA, the CDR3 is TGTGCCAGAAGCTTGCATCATCGTAGCGGAGGTGGGGATGAGCAGTTCTTC. This gives the protein CARSLHHRSGGGDEQFF. The rearrangement links TRBV5-3 to TRBJ2-1; tentative D call: TRBD2 (6 bases). TRBV5-3 is labeled an ORF, and its function is uncertain. Trimming removed 1 base from V and 8 bases from J, with 22 bases in between. The CDR3 sequence is 17 residues long.

The chain carries TRBV4-3 and TRBJ2-2; the match to TRBD2 covers 12 bases. The CDR3 is 17 residues long. Germline loops: CDR1 LGHNA, CDR2 YSLEER. V shed 4 bases, J shed 4 bases, and the junction held 7 bases outside the gene matches. The CDR3 DNA reads TGCGCCAGCAGCCGAACTAGCGGGGGGACCATCACCGGGGAGCTGTTTTTT. Amino acid sequence: CASSRTSGGTITGELFF.

V gene TRBV2 combines with J gene TRBJ2-7; no reliable D call. Germline CDR1 SNHLY, CDR2 FYNNEI. Trimming removed 4 bases from V and 0 bases from J, with 10 bases in between. This CDR3 contains 14 residues. In nucleotides, the CDR3 is TGTGCCAGCAGTGTAATGGAGAACTCCTACGAGCAGTACTTC. Translation gives CASSVMENSYEQYF. The whole variable domain, remainder taken from reference TRBV2 and TRBJ2-7, is EPEVTQTPSHQVTQMGQEVILRCVPISNHLYFYWYRQILGQKVEFLVSFYNNEISEKSEIFDDQFSVERPDGSNFTLKIRSTKLEDSAMYFCASSVMENSYEQYFGPGTRLTVT.

The chain joins TRBV2 to TRBJ2-7; a possible D gene is TRBD2 (5 bases). This CDR3 contains 14 residues. Per the germline V gene, CDR1 is SNHLY and CDR2 is FYNNEI. V shed 5 bases and J shed 2 bases, with 13 bases lying between them. Here the CDR3 DNA reads TGTGCCAGCAGTCCCCCCCCCGGGACCTACGAGCAGTACTTC. Translating gives CASSPPPGTYEQYF.

This chain links TRBV11-1 with TRBJ2-1, with a possible D match to TRBD2 (6 bases). The ends were cut back, 3 bases at V and 4 bases at J, with 13 bases in the middle. From germline, CDR1 is SGHAT and CDR2 FQDESV (reference sequence). CDR3 length: 15 amino acids. The CDR3 reads CASSLRGDPYNEQFF. As DNA, the CDR3 is TGTGCCAGCAGCTTGCGCGGGGATCCTTACAATGAGCAGTTCTTC.

The sample holds a few counts of this clone. This chain connects TRBV4-3 to TRBJ2-2; 11 bases agree with TRBD1. Germline V gene lookup returns CDR1 LGHNA and CDR2 YSLEER. After removal of 4 bases from V and 4 bases from J, the junction contained 5 bases not matched to a gene. The CDR3 loop spans 16 amino acids. For the CDR3, the DNA is TGCGCCAGCAGCCCGGGACAGGGGGTTGTCACCGGGGAGCTGTTTTTT. It encodes CASSPGQGVVTGELFF.